This is a list of T cell receptor beta chains from one sample in a study of cytomegalovirus exposure and HLA in healthy donors. This table comes from immunoSEQ multiplex PCR, and its TCRdb copy is limited to in-frame clones, with some not included. The sample includes tens of thousands of clones, approximately 70% of them seen just once. The specimen sequenced was PBMCs. The receptors derive from a man in his fifties or sixties in good health and CMV-seropositive. Both conserved end residues are part of each CDR3. Each record gives: D gene, V gene, clone size, J gene, CDR3 protein, CDR3 DNA. The D gene is left open where the match is weak. The size entry is marked missing in some rows and otherwise reads once, few, many or a size class.

.	TRBV7-9	few	TRBJ1-3	CASSLQGSGNTIYF	TGTGCCAGCAGCCTACAGGGCTCTGGAAACACCATATATTTT
.	TRBV18	.	TRBJ2-7	CASSPPGDPREQYF	TGTGCCAGCTCACCACCGGGAGACCCCCGCGAGCAGTACTTC
.	TRBV7-8	.	TRBJ2-1	CASSPRGAQGYNEQFF	TGTGCCAGCAGCCCCCGCGGAGCCCAGGGGTACAATGAGCAGTTCTTC
.	TRBV4-2	.	TRBJ2-5	CASSQGWQETQYF	TGTGCCAGCAGCCAGGGCTGGCAAGAGACCCAGTACTTC
TRBD1	TRBV6-5	.	TRBJ1-1	CASSTDRGTEAFF	TGTGCCAGCAGTACCGACAGGGGCACTGAAGCTTTCTTT
TRBD1	TRBV30	few	TRBJ1-5	CAWSARDRGWDSNQPQHF	TGTGCCTGGAGTGCCCGGGACAGGGGTTGGGATAGCAATCAGCCCCAGCATTTT
TRBD2	TRBV4-2	.	TRBJ2-1	CASSQDNSGGYFDEQFF	TGTGCCAGCAGCCAAGATAATAGCGGGGGGTACTTCGATGAGCAGTTCTTC
.	TRBV7-2	.	TRBJ2-7	CASSPRQTYEQYF	TGTGCCAGCAGCCCCCGACAGACCTACGAGCAGTACTTC
TRBD2	TRBV15	.	TRBJ2-1	CATSKSGGGRDLKQFF	TGTGCCACCAGTAAAAGCGGGGGGGGGAGGGACCTAAAGCAGTTCTTC
.	TRBV2	few	TRBJ1-6	CASSEPGLRTLHF	TGTGCCAGCAGTGAACCAGGATTGAGAACCCTCCACTTT
TRBD1	TRBV5-1	.	TRBJ1-1	CASSIPGTGSTEAFF	TGCGCCAGCAGCATTCCCGGGACAGGGAGCACTGAAGCTTTCTTT
TRBD1	TRBV6-1	.	TRBJ1-5	CASSEVGGGQPQHF	TGTGCCAGCAGTGAAGTAGGGGGCGGGCAGCCCCAGCATTTT
.	TRBV9	.	TRBJ2-5	CASSVVGQGDQYF	TGTGCCAGCAGCGTAGTGGGTCAAGGGGACCAGTACTTC
TRBD1	TRBV5-1	few	TRBJ1-5	CASSANRGGQPQHF	TGCGCCAGCAGCGCCAACAGGGGCGGTCAGCCCCAGCATTTT
.	TRBV7-9	.	TRBJ2-1	CASSPSSGVNEQFF	TGTGCCAGCAGCCCAAGTTCGGGGGTCAATGAGCAGTTCTTC
TRBD1	TRBV19	.	TRBJ1-5	CASSTSGGGEPQHF	TGTGCCAGTAGTACATCAGGGGGCGGGGAGCCCCAGCATTTT
.	TRBV5-6	few	TRBJ2-5	CASSPGGTQYF	TGTGCCAGCAGCCCCGGGGGGACCCAGTACTTC
.	TRBV6-1	.	TRBJ1-1	CASSHTHRGTEAFF	TGTGCCAGCAGTCACACCCACCGGGGGACTGAAGCTTTCTTT
TRBD2	TRBV6-6	.	TRBJ2-7	CASSSGTSGRVYEQYF	TGTGCCAGCAGTTCCGGGACTAGCGGGAGAGTCTACGAGCAGTACTTC
.	TRBV7-8	.	TRBJ1-2	CASSPYAGEYGYTF	TGTGCCAGCAGCCCGTATGCGGGGGAATATGGCTACACCTTC
TRBD2	TRBV28	.	TRBJ2-1	CASRGLATLNEQFF	TGTGCCAGCCGAGGACTAGCCACATTGAATGAGCAGTTCTTC
TRBD1	TRBV19	.	TRBJ1-2	CASSIRDSLNYGYTF	TGTGCCAGTAGTATCAGGGACAGCCTTAACTATGGCTACACCTTC
.	TRBV30	.	TRBJ1-5	CAWSLTGPRDQPQHF	TGTGCCTGGAGCCTTACAGGGCCCAGGGATCAGCCCCAGCATTTT
.	TRBV7-2	.	TRBJ2-1	CASSLGFGGQYNEQFF	TGTGCCAGCAGCTTAGGATTCGGGGGGCAGTACAATGAGCAGTTCTTC
.	TRBV5-6	few	TRBJ1-4	CASSLWSVNEKLFF	TGTGCCAGCAGCTTATGGTCAGTTAATGAAAAACTGTTTTTT
.	TRBV5-1	once	TRBJ1-5	CASSPDRNQPQHF	TGCGCCAGCAGCCCCGACAGGAATCAGCCCCAGCATTTT
TRBD1	TRBV29-1	.	TRBJ2-5	CSTDRGQQETQYF	TGCAGCACGGACAGGGGGCAACAAGAGACCCAGTACTTC
TRBD1	TRBV7-6	few	TRBJ2-7	CASSSRDRDFYEQYF	TGTGCCAGCAGCTCCCGGGACAGGGATTTCTACGAGCAGTACTTC
TRBD1	TRBV19	.	TRBJ1-5	CASSIGIWTGTNNQPQHF	TGTGCCAGTAGTATAGGGATCTGGACAGGGACAAATAATCAGCCCCAGCATTTT
.	TRBV4-1	few	TRBJ2-3	CASSQGDRRPDTQYF	TGCGCCAGCAGCCAAGGGGATAGGAGGCCAGATACGCAGTATTTT
.	TRBV28	.	TRBJ1-1	CASGLHRGVGTEAFF	TGTGCCAGCGGCCTCCACCGGGGGGTAGGCACTGAAGCTTTCTTT
TRBD1	TRBV28	once	TRBJ1-2	CASGQGTNYGYTF	TGTGCCAGCGGACAGGGGACCAACTATGGCTACACCTTC
.	TRBV7-9	.	TRBJ2-3	CASSLVRQPSTDTQYF	TGTGCCAGCAGCTTAGTGAGACAGCCTAGCACAGATACGCAGTATTTT
TRBD1	TRBV5-1	.	TRBJ2-7	CASSRTGTGTYEQYF	TGCGCCAGCAGCCGCACCGGGACAGGAACATACGAGCAGTACTTC
.	TRBV19	.	TRBJ1-5	CASSTGVSNQPQHF	TGTGCCAGTAGTACAGGGGTTAGCAATCAGCCCCAGCATTTT
.	TRBV12-2	.	TRBJ2-1	CASRLAGAWYSTSDEQFF	TGTGCAAGTCGCTTAGCGGGGGCGTGGTACTCGACTAGCGATGAGCAGTTCTTC
TRBD2	TRBV7-3	many	TRBJ2-7	CASSASGTSFYEQYF	TGTGCCAGCAGCGCAAGCGGGACCTCTTTCTACGAGCAGTACTTC
.	TRBV7-2	.	TRBJ2-4	CASSRGPEGIQYF	TGTGCCAGCAGCCGGGGTCCGGAGGGCATTCAGTACTTC
TRBD2	TRBV7-8	.	TRBJ2-7	CASSNMGLAGANPSYEQYF	TGTGCCAGCAGCAACATGGGACTAGCGGGGGCGAACCCTTCCTACGAGCAGTACTTC
.	TRBV6-5	.	TRBJ1-1	CASSYGRAEAFF	TGTGCCAGCAGTTACGGCAGGGCTGAAGCTTTCTTT
TRBD1	TRBV5-8	.	TRBJ1-5	CASSLAWDRGHGQPQHF	TGTGCCAGCAGCTTGGCCTGGGACAGGGGGCATGGACAGCCCCAGCATTTT
.	TRBV19	.	TRBJ2-1	CASSRPLVSSYNEQFF	TGTGCCAGTAGTCGCCCCCTGGTGAGCTCCTACAATGAGCAGTTCTTC
.	TRBV30	.	TRBJ1-5	CAWSLGSYQPQHF	TGTGCCTGGAGTTTGGGCAGCTATCAGCCCCAGCATTTT
.	TRBV7-9	.	TRBJ2-1	CSSSLLRTVAEQFF	TGTTCCAGCAGCTTATTAAGGACAGTCGCTGAGCAGTTCTTC
TRBD2	TRBV4-1	.	TRBJ2-1	CASSLAGGQYNEQFF	TGCGCCAGCAGCTTAGCGGGGGGGCAGTACAATGAGCAGTTCTTC
.	TRBV30	few	TRBJ1-6	CAWRRGLNSPLHF	TGTGCCTGGAGGCGCGGGCTTAATTCACCCCTCCACTTT
.	TRBV6-5	.	TRBJ1-1	CASSREGRNTEAFF	TGTGCCAGCAGTAGGGAGGGGAGGAACACTGAAGCTTTCTTT
TRBD2	TRBV5-1	.	TRBJ2-3	CASSPGTSGRPRPQYF	TGCGCCAGCAGCCCCGGGACTAGCGGGAGGCCCCGACCGCAGTATTTT
.	TRBV19	.	TRBJ1-2	CASSPNQGSNYGYTF	TGTGCCAGTAGTCCTAATCAGGGGTCTAACTATGGCTACACCTTC
TRBD1	TRBV4-1	.	TRBJ2-5	CASSRGQTGETQYF	TGCGCCAGCAGCCGGGGACAGACGGGGGAGACCCAGTACTTC